Each of the 3 T cell receptor beta chains below was sequenced from the same sample in a study of regulatory T cells in long-lasting Graves disease. iRepertoire HTBI primers and Arm-PCR of CDR3 regions built TCR beta libraries. TCRdb re-called the multiplex PCR reads through MiXCR, storing one row per CDR3 protein. The sample holds 400,000 to 500,000 distinct CDR3 sequences; less than 25% are singletons and the top ten take over 7.5%. Time point indicated: persistent/refractory GD, antithyroid drugs over 5 years with positive TRAb. Generation of the TCR library employed RNA extracted from PBMCs. Specimen: peripheral blood mononuclear cells (PBMCs), collected when the disease was refractory, from a patient treated with antithyroid drugs. The source of these receptors is a female donor with Graves disease.

The CDR3 spells CASSYIRDQETQYF. The CDR3 DNA sequence: TGTGCCAGCAGTTACATCCGGGATCAAGAGACCCAGTACTTC. The chain joins TRBV6-5 to TRBJ2-5; possibly TRBD2 for D (5 bases). With 2 bases removed from V and 2 bases from J, the gap between germline ends came to 9 bases. Germline V gene lookup returns CDR1 MNHEY and CDR2 SVGAGI. This CDR3 is built from 14 residues.

The rearrangement links TRBV18 to TRBJ2-7; D might be TRBD1 or TRBD2, each matching 6 bases. CDR1 and CDR2 from the germline V gene are KGHSH and LQKENI. CDR3 length: 17 residues. Trimming cost V 0 bases and J 5 bases, with 20 bases left between them. As DNA, the CDR3 is TGTGCCAGCTCACCACCCCCAGTGGGGGGCTATTTTAACGAGCAGTACTTC. Translating it yields CASSPPPVGGYFNEQYF.

This clonotype was observed at least ten times. The chain couples TRBV20-1 to TRBJ2-7; D possibly corresponds to TRBD1 (5 bases). Trimming removed 3 bases at V and 1 base at J, with 7 bases between. This CDR3 has 12 residues. The V gene's germline CDR1 is DFQATT and CDR2 SNEGSKA (reference sequence). In DNA form, the CDR3 reads TGCAGTGCTAGTCCAGGGTCCTACGAGCAGTACTTC. It encodes CSASPGSYEQYF.